This TCR beta chain stems from a study of OX40 agonist ivuxolimab in advanced cancers. Study results and caveats: Partial responders at 0.1-3.0 mg/kg had among the lowest clonal expansion.

Per the germline V gene, CDR1 is MNHNS and CDR2 is SASEGT. Trimming left V 8 bases short and J 2 bases short, with 16 bases between. This CDR3 region has 15 residues. Patients with autoimmune history or systemic immunosuppression were excluded. Peripheral blood came from all dose cohorts at three timepoints. In this sample, this clone turned up once. Its antigen is unidentified. Produced via immunoSEQ multiplex PCR; TCRdb's table is partial and in-frame only. The data contain tens of thousands of clones, about 81% of them singletons. The input for sequencing was CD4+ or CD8+ T cells sorted from blood, taken in a trial of the OX40 agonist ivuxolimab. The J gene is TRBJ1-5, the V gene TRBV6-1, with TRBD1 as a possible D gene (6 bases). The receptor was derived from an adult with an advanced solid tumor such as melanoma, head and neck, liver or kidney cancer. The CDR3 loop reads CASRHGAGGNQPQHF. The DNA of the CDR3 is TGTGCCAGCCGCCATGGGGCAGGGGGCAATCAGCCCCAGCATTTT.